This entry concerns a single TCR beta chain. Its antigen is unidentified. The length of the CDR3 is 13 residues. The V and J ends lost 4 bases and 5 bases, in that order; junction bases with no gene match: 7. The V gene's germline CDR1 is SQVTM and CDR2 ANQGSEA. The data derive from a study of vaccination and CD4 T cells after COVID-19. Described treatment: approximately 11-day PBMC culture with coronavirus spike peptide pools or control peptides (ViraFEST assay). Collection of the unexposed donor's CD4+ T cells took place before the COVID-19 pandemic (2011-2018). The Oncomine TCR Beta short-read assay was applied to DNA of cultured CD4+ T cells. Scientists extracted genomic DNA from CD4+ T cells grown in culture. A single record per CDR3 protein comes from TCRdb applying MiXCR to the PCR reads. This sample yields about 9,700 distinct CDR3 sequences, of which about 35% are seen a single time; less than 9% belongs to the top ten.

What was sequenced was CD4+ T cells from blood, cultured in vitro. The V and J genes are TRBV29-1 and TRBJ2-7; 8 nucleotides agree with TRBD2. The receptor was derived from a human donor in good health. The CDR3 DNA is TGCAGCGTTGTTATAGCGGGAATCCACGAGCAGTACTTC. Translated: CSVVIAGIHEQYF.